These 9 T cell receptor beta chains originate from one sample sequenced in a study of control samples from healthy donors and cancer patients. The table came from immunoSEQ multiplex PCR; TCRdb's copy has only in-frame clones and leaves some out. The table has about 180,000 clones, 90% seen once. Sample: blood. The receptor source for this set is a woman aged 50 to 60 in good health.

The CDR3 sequence: CASSRLASTDTQYF. As DNA, the CDR3 is TGTGCCAGCAGCCGACTAGCCAGCACAGATACGCAGTATTTT. The V and J genes are TRBV6-5 and TRBJ2-3; 7 bases line up with TRBD2. Germline CDR1 is MNHEY and CDR2 is SVGAGI. The CDR3 runs 14 residues. With V trimmed by 6 bases and J by 0 bases, 3 bases remained unmatched.

The chain carries TRBV5-1 and TRBJ1-1, with 9 bases matching TRBD1. CDR1 and CDR2 (germline): SGHRS, YFSETQ. CDR3 length: 17 residues. V lost 4 bases, J lost 1 base, and 11 bases stayed unmatched. CDR3 residues: CASSPIGQGIGNTEAFF. CDR3 nucleotides: TGCGCCAGCAGCCCCATTGGACAGGGGATAGGGAACACTGAAGCTTTCTTT.

The V and J genes are TRBV13 and TRBJ2-1; 8 positions match TRBD2. The V segment lost 6 bases and the J segment 8 bases; nucleotides outside the gene matches: 9. The CDR3 is made up of 14 amino acids. Germline CDR1 PRHDT, CDR2 FYEKMQ (reference sequence). This chain's CDR3 is CASRSGSGGDEQFF. DNA of the CDR3: TGTGCCAGCAGGAGCGGGAGTGGGGGCGATGAGCAGTTCTTC.

About this clone: In the same sample, other DNA sequences code for this CDR3. The V gene is TRBV18, the J gene TRBJ2-2; 9 bases agree with TRBD1. V dropped 3 bases and J dropped 1; count of bases not matched to a gene: 0. This CDR3 is built from 15 residues. The germline V gene encodes CDR1 KGHSH and CDR2 LQKENI. In DNA, the CDR3 is TGTGCCAGCTCACCGGGACAGGGGAACACCGGGGAGCTGTTTTTT. Translation: CASSPGQGNTGELFF.

V gene TRBV28 combines with J gene TRBJ1-4; the match to TRBD1 covers 9 bases. The CDR3 totals 15 residues. The J segment lost 8 bases and the V segment lost 3 bases, leaving 7 bases of the junction unmatched. Germline CDR1 reads MDHEN; CDR2 reads SYDVKM. CDR3 sequence (DNA): TGTGCCAGCAGTTTCGGGACAGGGTGGGTGGAAAAACTGTTTTTT. Its protein product is CASSFGTGWVEKLFF.

V usage is TRBV6-5 and J usage is TRBJ1-4; D unclear. The CDR3 is made up of 12 amino acids. Trimming took off 6 bases at V and 4 bases at J, with 6 bases between the two ends. Per the germline V gene, CDR1 is MNHEY and CDR2 is SVGAGI. CDR3 sequence: CASRGVNEKLFF. Written as DNA, the CDR3 is TGTGCCAGCAGGGGCGTTAATGAAAAACTGTTTTTT.

V is TRBV4-2 and J is TRBJ1-1, with D uncertain. This CDR3 has 15 residues. Deletions cut 0 bases from V and 2 bases from J, with 10 bases between. CDR1 is LGHNA, CDR2 YNFKEQ, per germline. CDR3 sequence: CASSQELALNTEAFF. The CDR3 DNA sequence: TGTGCCAGCAGCCAAGAGTTAGCCCTAAACACTGAAGCTTTCTTT.

The chain recombines TRBV5-1 with TRBJ2-7; 9 bases agree with TRBD1. Germline values: CDR1 SGHRS, CDR2 YFSETQ. V lost 4 bases and J lost 3; bases outside the gene matches: 8. CDR3 length: 15 amino acids. CDR3 nucleotide sequence: TGCGCCAGCAGCAAGGGACAGGGACCCATCTACGAGCAGTACTTC. This codes for CASSKGQGPIYEQYF.

The chain combines TRBV5-5 with TRBJ1-1, with TRBD1 as a possible D gene (5 bases). The germline V and J ends were trimmed by 0 bases and 3 bases, with 12 bases remaining between them. The germline gives CDR1 SGHKS, CDR2 YYEKEE (reference sequence). The length of the CDR3 is 15 residues. Here the CDR3 DNA reads TGTGCCAGCAGCTTGGCAGCAGGGTACTACACTGAAGCTTTCTTT. Its protein is CASSLAAGYYTEAFF.